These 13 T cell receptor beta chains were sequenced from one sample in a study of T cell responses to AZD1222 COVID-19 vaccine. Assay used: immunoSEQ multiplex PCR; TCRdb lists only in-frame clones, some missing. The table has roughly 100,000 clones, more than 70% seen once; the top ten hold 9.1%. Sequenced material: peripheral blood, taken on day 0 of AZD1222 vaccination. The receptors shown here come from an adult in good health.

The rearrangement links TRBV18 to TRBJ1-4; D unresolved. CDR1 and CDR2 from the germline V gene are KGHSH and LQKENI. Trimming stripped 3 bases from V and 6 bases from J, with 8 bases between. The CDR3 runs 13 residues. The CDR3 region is CASSPRKDEKLFF. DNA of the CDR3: TGTGCCAGCTCACCTAGGAAGGATGAAAAACTGTTTTTT.

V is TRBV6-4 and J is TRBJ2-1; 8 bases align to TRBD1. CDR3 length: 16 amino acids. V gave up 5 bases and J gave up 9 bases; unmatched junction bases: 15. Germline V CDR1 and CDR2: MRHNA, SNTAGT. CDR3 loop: CASSFRGQGGRTEQFF. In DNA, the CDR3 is TGTGCCAGCAGTTTCAGGGGGCAAGGAGGGCGAACTGAGCAGTTCTTC.

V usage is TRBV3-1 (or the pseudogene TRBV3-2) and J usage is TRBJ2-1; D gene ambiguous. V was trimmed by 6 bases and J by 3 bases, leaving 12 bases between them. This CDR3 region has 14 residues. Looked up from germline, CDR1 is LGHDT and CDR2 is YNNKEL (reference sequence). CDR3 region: CASRHTGLYNEQFF. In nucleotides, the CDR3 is TGTGCCAGCAGACATACGGGCCTCTACAATGAGCAGTTCTTC.

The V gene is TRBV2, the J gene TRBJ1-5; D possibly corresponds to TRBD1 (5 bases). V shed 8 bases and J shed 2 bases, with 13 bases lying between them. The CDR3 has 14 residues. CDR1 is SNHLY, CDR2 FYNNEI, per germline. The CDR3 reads CASGTRVGNQPQHF. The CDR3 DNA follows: TGTGCCAGCGGGACCAGGGTTGGCAATCAGCCCCAGCATTTT.

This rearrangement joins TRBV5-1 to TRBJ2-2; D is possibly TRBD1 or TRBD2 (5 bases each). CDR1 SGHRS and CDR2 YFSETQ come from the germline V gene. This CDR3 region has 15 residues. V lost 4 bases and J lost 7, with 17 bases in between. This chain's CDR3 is CASSLGTGVIGELFF. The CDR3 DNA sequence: TGCGCCAGCAGCCTGGGGACGGGCGTTATCGGGGAGCTGTTTTTT.

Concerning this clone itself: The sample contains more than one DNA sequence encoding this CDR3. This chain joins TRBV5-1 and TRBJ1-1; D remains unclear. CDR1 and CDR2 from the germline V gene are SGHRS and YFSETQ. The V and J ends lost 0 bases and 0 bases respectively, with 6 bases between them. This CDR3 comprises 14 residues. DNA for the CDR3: TGCGCCAGCAGCTTGGATGGGATGAACACTGAAGCTTTCTTT. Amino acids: CASSLDGMNTEAFF.

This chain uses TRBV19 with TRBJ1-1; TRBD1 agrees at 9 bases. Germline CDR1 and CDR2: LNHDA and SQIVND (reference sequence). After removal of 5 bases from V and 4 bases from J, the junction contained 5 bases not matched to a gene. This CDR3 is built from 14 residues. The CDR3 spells CASSPPDRGTEAFF. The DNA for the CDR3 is TGTGCCAGTAGTCCCCCGGACAGGGGCACTGAAGCTTTCTTT.

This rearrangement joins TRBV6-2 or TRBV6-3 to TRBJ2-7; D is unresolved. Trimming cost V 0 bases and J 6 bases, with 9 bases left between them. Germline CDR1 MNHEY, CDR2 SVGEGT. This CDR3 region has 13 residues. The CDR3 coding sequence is TGTGCCAGCAGTTACTCGTCCGGCTCCGAGCAGTACTTC. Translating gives CASSYSSGSEQYF.

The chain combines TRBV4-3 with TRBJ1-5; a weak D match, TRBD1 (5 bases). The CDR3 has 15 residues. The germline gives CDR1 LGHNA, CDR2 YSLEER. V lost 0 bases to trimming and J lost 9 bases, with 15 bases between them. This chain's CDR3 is CASSQERGQGRPQHF. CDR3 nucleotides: TGCGCCAGCAGCCAAGAGAGAGGGCAGGGACGGCCCCAGCATTTT.

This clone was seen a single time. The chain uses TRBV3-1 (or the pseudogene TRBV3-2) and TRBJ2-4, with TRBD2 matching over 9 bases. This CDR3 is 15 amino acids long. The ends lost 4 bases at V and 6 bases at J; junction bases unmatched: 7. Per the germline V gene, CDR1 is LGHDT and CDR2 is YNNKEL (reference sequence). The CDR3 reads CASSLRGSGGNIQYF. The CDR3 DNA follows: TGTGCCAGCAGCCTCCGCGGTAGCGGGGGAAACATTCAGTACTTC.

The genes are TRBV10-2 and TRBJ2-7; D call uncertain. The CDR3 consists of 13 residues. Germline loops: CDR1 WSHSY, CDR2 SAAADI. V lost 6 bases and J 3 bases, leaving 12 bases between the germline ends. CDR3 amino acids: CASRDVNNYEQYF. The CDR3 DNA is TGCGCCAGCAGGGACGTAAATAACTACGAGCAGTACTTC.

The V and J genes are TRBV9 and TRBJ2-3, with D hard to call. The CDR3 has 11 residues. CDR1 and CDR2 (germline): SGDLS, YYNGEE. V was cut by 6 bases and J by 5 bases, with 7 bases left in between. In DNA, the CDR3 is TGTGCCAGCACCTCAGGAGATACGCAGTATTTT. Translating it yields CASTSGDTQYF.

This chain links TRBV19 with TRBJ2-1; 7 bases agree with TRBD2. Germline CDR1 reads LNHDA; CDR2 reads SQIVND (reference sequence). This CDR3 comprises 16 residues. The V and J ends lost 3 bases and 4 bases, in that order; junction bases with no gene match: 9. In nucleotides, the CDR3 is TGTGCCAGTAGTATTGGGGCCGGGGGGACGTACAATGAGCAGTTCTTC. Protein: CASSIGAGGTYNEQFF.